What follows is one T cell receptor (beta chain) and its context. The antigen remains undetermined. This record comes from a study of shared clonotypes between healthy human individuals. CD45RO-negative, CCR7-positively selected cells formed the naive CD8 fraction, excluding terminally differentiated effector memory CD45RA+ cells. Repertoires were generated with immunoSEQ multiplex PCR, while TCRdb's copy carries only in-frame clones and drops some. The repertoire holds about 2 million clones, with about 94% as singletons. Findings and caveats of the study: When compared with the clonotypes that were shared by all four sorted-subset donors, the non-shared clonotypes turned out to have lower generation probabilities.

The CDR3 consists of 14 residues. Germline lookup yields CDR1 SGHVS and CDR2 FNYEAQ. Between the trimmed V and J ends, which lost 4 bases and 3 bases, there was a span of 10 bases. This receptor was identified in a man in his late teens or twenties in good health. J is TRBJ1-5 and V is TRBV7-6, with D possibly TRBD1 on 5 matching bases. The material sequenced was naive CD8+ T cells sorted from blood. The CDR3, as DNA: TGTGCCAGCAGCTGGGGGGGTACCAATCAGCCCCAGCATTTT. The encoded protein is CASSWGGTNQPQHF.